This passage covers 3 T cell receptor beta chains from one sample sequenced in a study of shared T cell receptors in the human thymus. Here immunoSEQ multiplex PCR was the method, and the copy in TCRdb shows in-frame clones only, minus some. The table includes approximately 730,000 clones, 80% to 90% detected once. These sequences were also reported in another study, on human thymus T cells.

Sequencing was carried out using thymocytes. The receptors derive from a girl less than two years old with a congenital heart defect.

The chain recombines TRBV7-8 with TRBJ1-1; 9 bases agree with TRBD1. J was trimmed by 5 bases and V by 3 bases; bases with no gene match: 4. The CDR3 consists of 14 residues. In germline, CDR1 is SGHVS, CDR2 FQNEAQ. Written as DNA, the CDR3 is TGTGCCAGCAGCTTTGGGACAGGGTCTACTGAAGCTTTCTTT. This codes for CASSFGTGSTEAFF.

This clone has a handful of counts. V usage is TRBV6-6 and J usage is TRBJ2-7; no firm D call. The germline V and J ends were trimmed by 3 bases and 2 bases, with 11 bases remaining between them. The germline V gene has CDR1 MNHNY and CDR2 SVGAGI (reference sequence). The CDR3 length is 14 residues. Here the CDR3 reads CASSYYGLPYEQYF. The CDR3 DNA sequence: TGTGCCAGCAGTTATTACGGTTTGCCCTACGAGCAGTACTTC.

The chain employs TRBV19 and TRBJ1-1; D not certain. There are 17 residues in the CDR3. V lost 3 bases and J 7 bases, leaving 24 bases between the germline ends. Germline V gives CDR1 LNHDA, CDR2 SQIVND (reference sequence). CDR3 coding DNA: TGTGCCAGTAGTATCGGAGGCTATACACATAAGGACGATGAAGCTTTCTTT. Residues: CASSIGGYTHKDDEAFF.